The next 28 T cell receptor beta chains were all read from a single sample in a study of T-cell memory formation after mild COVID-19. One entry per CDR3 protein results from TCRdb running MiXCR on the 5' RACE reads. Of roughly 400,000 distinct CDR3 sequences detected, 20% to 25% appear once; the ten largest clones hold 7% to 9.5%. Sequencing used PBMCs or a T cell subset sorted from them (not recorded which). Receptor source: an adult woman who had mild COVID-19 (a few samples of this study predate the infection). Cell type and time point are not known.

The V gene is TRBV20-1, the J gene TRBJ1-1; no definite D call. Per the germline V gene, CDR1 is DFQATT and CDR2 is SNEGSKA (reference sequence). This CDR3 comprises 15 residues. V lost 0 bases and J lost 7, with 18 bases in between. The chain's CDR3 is CSARDHKGSRYEAFF. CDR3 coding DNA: TGCAGTGCTAGAGATCACAAGGGCTCTCGTTATGAAGCTTTCTTT.

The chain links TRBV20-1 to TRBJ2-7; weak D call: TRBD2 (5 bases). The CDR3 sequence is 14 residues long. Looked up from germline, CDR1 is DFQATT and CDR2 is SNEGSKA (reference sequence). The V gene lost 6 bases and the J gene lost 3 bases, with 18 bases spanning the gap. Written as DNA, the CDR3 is TGCAGTGCGAGGACTTTTGTAGGGTTCTACGAGCAGTACTTC. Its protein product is CSARTFVGFYEQYF.

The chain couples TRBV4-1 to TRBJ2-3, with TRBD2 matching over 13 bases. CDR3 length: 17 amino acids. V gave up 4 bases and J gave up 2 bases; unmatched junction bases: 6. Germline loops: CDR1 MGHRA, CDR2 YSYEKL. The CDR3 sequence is CASSLSGLAGTTDTQYF. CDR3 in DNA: TGCGCCAGCAGCCTCTCGGGACTAGCGGGAACCACAGATACGCAGTATTTT.

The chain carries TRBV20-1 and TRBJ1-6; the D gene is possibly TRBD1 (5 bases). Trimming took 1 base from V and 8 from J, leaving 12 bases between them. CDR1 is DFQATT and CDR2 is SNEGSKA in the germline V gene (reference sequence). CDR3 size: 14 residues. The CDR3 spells CSARVKGSDSPLHF. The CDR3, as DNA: TGCAGTGCTAGAGTTAAGGGGTCAGATTCACCCCTCCACTTT.

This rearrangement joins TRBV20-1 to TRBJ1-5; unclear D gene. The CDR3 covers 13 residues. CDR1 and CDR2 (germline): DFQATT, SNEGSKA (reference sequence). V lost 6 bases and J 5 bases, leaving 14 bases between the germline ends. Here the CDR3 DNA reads TGCAGTGCGTCACCAAGCGGGGATCAGCCCCAGCATTTT. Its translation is CSASPSGDQPQHF.

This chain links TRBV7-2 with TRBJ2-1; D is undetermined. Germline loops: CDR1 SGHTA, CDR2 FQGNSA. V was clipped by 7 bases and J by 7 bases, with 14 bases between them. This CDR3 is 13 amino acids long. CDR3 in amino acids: CASTSLSENEQFF. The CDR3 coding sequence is TGTGCCAGCACCTCCCTGAGCGAGAATGAGCAGTTCTTC. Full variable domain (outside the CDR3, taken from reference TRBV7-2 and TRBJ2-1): GAGVSQSPSNKVTEKGKDVELRCDPISGHTALYWYRQSLGQGLEFLIYFQGNSAPDKSGLPSDRFSAERTGGSVSTLTIQRTQQEDSAVYLCASTSLSENEQFFGPGTRLTVL.

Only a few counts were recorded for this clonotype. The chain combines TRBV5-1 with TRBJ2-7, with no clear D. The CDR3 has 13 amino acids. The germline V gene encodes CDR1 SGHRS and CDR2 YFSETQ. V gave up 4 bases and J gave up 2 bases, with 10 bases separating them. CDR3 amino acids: CASSSQQPYEQYF. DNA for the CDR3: TGCGCCAGCAGCAGCCAACAGCCCTACGAGCAGTACTTC. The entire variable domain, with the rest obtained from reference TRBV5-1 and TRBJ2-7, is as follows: KAGVTQTPRYLIKTRGQQVTLSCSPISGHRSVSWYQQTPGQGLQFLFEYFSETQRNKGNFPGRFSGRQFSNSRSEMNVSTLELGDSALYLCASSSQQPYEQYFGPGTRLTVT.

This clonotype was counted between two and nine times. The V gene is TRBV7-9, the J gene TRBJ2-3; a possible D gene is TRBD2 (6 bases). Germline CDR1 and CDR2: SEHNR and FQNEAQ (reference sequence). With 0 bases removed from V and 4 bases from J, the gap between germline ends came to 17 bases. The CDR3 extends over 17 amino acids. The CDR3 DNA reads TGTGCCAGCAGCTTAGCGCGAATTGGCGGGATTTCAGATACGCAGTATTTT. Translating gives CASSLARIGGISDTQYF.

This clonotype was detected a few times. CDR3 nucleotide sequence: TGCGCCAGCAGCCGTTCTGTAGCGGGTCAGGGGACCCAGTACTTC. This gives the protein CASSRSVAGQGTQYF. The V call is TRBV5-1, the J call TRBJ2-5, with 7 bases identical to TRBD2. CDR3 length equals 15 residues. J was trimmed by 7 bases and V by 4 bases; bases with no gene match: 13. The germline V gene has CDR1 SGHRS and CDR2 YFSETQ.

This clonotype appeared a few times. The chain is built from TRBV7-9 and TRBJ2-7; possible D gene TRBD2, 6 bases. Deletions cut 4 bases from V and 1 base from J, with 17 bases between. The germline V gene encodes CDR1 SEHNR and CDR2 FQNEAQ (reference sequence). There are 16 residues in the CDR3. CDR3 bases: TGTGCCAGCAGCTGGGGGGTGAGGGTTGGTTCCTACGAGCAGTACTTC. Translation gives CASSWGVRVGSYEQYF.

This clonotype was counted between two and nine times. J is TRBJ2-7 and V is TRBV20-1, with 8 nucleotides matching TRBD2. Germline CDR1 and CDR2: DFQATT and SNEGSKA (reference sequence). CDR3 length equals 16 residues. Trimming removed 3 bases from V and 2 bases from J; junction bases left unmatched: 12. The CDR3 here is CSARGELAARTYEQYF. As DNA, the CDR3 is TGCAGTGCTAGGGGAGAACTAGCGGCGAGAACCTACGAGCAGTACTTC.

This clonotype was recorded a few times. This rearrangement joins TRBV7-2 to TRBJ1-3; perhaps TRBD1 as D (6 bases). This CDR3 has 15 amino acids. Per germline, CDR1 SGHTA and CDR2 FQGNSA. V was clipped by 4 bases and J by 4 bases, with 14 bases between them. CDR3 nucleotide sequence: TGTGCCAGCAGCTCTAGGACAGCGGTAGGAAACACCATATATTTT. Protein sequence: CASSSRTAVGNTIYF.

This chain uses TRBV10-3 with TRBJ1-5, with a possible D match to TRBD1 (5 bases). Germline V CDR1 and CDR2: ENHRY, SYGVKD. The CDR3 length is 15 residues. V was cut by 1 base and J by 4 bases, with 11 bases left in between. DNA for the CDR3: TGTGCCATCAGTGAGTTGGCCGGGGGTAATCAGCCCCAGCATTTT. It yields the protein CAISELAGGNQPQHF.

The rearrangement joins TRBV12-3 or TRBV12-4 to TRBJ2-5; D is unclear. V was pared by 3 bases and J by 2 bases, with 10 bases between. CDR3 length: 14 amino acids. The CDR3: CASSLRKNQETQYF. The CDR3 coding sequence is TGTGCCAGCAGTTTGAGGAAAAATCAAGAGACCCAGTACTTC.

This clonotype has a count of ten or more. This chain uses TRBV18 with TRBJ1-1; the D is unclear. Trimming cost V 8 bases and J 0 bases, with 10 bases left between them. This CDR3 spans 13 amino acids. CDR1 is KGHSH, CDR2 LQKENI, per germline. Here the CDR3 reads CASSPSMNTEAFF. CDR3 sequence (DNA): TGTGCCAGCAGCCCCTCCATGAACACTGAAGCTTTCTTT.

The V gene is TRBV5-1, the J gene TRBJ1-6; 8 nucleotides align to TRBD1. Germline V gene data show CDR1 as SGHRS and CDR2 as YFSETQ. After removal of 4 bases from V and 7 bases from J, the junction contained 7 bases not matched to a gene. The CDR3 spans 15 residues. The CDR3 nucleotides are TGCGCCAGCAGCCCGCCGGGACAGGAGAATTCACCCCTCCACTTT. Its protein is CASSPPGQENSPLHF.

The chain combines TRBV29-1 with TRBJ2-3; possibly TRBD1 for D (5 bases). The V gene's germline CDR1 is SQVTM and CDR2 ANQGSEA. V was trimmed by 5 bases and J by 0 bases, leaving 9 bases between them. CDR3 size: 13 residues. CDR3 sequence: CSVIAGSTDTQYF. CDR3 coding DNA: TGCAGCGTTATTGCAGGGAGCACAGATACGCAGTATTTT.

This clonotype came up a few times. In DNA form, the CDR3 reads TGTGCCAGCAGCCGGTCGGACAGGGGGCGCCCCGAGCAGTACTTC. Protein: CASSRSDRGRPEQYF. This sequence joins TRBV7-2 and TRBJ2-7, with 11 bases identical to TRBD1. The CDR3 has 15 amino acids. CDR1 and CDR2 (germline): SGHTA, FQGNSA. Trimming removed 5 bases from V and 6 bases from J; junction bases left unmatched: 9. The complete variable domain, with remaining parts taken from reference TRBV7-2 and TRBJ2-7, reads GAGVSQSPSNKVTEKGKDVELRCDPISGHTALYWYRQSLGQGLEFLIYFQGNSAPDKSGLPSDRFSAERTGGSVSTLTIQRTQQEDSAVYLCASSRSDRGRPEQYFGPGTRLTVT.

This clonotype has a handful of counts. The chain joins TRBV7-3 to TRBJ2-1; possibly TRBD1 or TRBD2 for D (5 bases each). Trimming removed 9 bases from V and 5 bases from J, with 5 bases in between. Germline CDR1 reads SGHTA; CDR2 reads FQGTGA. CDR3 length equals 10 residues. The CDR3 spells CARGDNEQFF. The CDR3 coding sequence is TGTGCCAGGGGGGACAATGAGCAGTTCTTC.

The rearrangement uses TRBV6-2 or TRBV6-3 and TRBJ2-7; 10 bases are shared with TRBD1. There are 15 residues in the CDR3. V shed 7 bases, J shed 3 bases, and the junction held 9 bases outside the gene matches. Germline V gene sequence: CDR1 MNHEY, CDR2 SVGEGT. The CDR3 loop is CASTPDRGLDYEQYF. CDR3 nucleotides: TGTGCCAGCACCCCAGACAGGGGGCTTGACTACGAGCAGTACTTC.

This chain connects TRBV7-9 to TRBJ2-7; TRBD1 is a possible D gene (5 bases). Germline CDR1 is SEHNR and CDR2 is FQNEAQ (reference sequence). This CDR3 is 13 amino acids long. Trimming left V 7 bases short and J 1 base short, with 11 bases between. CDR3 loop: CASTSGFSYEQYF. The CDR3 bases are TGTGCCAGCACCTCAGGGTTTTCCTACGAGCAGTACTTC.

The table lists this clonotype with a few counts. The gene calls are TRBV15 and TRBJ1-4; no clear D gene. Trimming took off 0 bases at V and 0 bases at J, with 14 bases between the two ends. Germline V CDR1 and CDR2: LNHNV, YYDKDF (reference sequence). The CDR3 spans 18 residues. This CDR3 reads CATSRDLPAASTNEKLFF. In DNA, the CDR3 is TGTGCCACCAGCAGAGATCTCCCAGCAGCTTCAACTAATGAAAAACTGTTTTTT.

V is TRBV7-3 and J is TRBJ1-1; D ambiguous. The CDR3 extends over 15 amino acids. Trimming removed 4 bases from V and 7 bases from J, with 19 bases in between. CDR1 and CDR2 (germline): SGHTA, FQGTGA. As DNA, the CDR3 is TGTGCCAGCAGCTGTCCGGATGACACCTGGAATGAAGCTTTCTTT. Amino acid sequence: CASSCPDDTWNEAFF.

CDR3 sequence: CASSYRTGFPEAFF. CDR3 bases: TGTGCCAGCAGTTACCGGACAGGGTTCCCTGAAGCTTTCTTT. The rearrangement links TRBV6-5 to TRBJ1-1; 8 positions agree with TRBD1. The CDR3 has 14 amino acids. V shed 2 bases, J shed 6 bases, and the junction held 5 bases outside the gene matches. Germline V gene data show CDR1 as MNHEY and CDR2 as SVGAGI.

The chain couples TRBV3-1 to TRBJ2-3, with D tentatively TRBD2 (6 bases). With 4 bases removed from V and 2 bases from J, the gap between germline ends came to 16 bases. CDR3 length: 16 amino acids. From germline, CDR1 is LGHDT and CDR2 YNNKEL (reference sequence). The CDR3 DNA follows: TGTGCCAGCAGCCCCATGGCGGGGACGGACACAGATACGCAGTATTTT. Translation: CASSPMAGTDTDTQYF.

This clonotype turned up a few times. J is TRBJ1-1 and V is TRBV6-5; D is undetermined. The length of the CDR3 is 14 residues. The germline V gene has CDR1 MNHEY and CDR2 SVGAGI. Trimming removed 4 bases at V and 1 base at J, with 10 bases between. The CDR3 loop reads CASSFRLKNTEAFF. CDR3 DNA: TGTGCCAGCAGTTTTAGACTTAAGAACACTGAAGCTTTCTTT.

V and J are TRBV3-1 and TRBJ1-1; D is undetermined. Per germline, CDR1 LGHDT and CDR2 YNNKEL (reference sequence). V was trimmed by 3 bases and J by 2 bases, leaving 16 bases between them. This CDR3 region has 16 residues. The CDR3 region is CASSQSAVVGNTEAFF. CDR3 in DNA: TGTGCCAGCAGCCAGAGCGCCGTCGTAGGAAACACTGAAGCTTTCTTT.

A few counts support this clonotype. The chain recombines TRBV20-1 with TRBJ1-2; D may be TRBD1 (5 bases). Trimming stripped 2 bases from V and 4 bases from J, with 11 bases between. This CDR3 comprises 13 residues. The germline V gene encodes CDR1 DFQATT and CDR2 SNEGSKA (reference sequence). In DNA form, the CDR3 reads TGCAGTGCTAGACATTCGGGGGTCTATGGCTACACCTTC. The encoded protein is CSARHSGVYGYTF.